This entry lists 21 T cell receptor beta chains sequenced from one sample in a study of T cell responses to AZD1222 COVID-19 vaccine. The data were produced by immunoSEQ multiplex PCR, yet TCRdb's version contains in-frame clones alone and is incomplete. The sample consists of about 140,000 clones, 89% of them appearing once. The input for sequencing was peripheral blood, taken on day 0 of AZD1222 vaccination. These receptors all come from an adult in good health.

For the CDR3, the DNA is TGTGCCAGCAGCCAAGGGGACAGTACGAGCTCCTACGAGCAGTACTTC. This gives the protein CASSQGDSTSSYEQYF. V is TRBV3-1 (or the pseudogene TRBV3-2) and J is TRBJ2-7, with TRBD1 matching over 7 bases. Germline values: CDR1 LGHDT, CDR2 YNNKEL (reference sequence). This CDR3 contains 16 residues. The ends lost 1 base at V and 0 bases at J; junction bases unmatched: 6.

This sequence joins TRBV25-1 and TRBJ2-3; 7 nucleotides align to TRBD2. The J segment lost 2 bases and the V segment lost 4 bases, leaving 12 bases of the junction unmatched. Germline CDR1 reads MGHDK; CDR2 reads SYGVNS. This CDR3 has 17 residues. DNA for the CDR3: TGTGCCAGCAGTGGTTCCGGGACTAATTATAACACAGATACGCAGTATTTT. Its translation is CASSGSGTNYNTDTQYF.

The chain couples TRBV5-1 to TRBJ1-1; D is unclear. The germline V gene has CDR1 SGHRS and CDR2 YFSETQ. V was clipped by 5 bases and J by 0 bases, with 8 bases between them. This CDR3 is built from 13 residues. This CDR3 reads CASSWQLNTEAFF. As DNA, the CDR3 is TGCGCCAGCAGTTGGCAATTGAACACTGAAGCTTTCTTT.

The genes are TRBV13 and TRBJ1-1; D unresolved. V shed 2 bases and J shed 4 bases, with 11 bases lying between them. This CDR3 has 14 residues. CDR1 PRHDT and CDR2 FYEKMQ come from the germline V gene (reference sequence). CDR3 DNA sequence: TGTGCCAGCAGCTTACAAGGGTACAGCACTGAAGCTTTCTTT. It yields the protein CASSLQGYSTEAFF.

This chain uses TRBV2 with TRBJ2-5; D ambiguous. The CDR3 is made up of 14 amino acids. Trimming took off 4 bases at V and 4 bases at J, with 13 bases between the two ends. CDR1 is SNHLY, CDR2 FYNNEI, per germline. The DNA of the CDR3 is TGTGCCAGCAGTGGGAGTACCCCCCGAGAGACCCAGTACTTC. Translated, it gives CASSGSTPRETQYF.

This clone is judged medium-sized. This rearrangement joins TRBV5-1 to TRBJ2-7; the D gene is possibly TRBD1 (6 bases). V shed 3 bases and J shed 1 base, with 8 bases lying between them. The CDR3 extends over 13 amino acids. CDR1 and CDR2 (germline): SGHRS, YFSETQ. The CDR3: CASSWDKSYEQYF. CDR3 sequence (DNA): TGCGCCAGCAGCTGGGACAAATCCTACGAGCAGTACTTC.

The chain recombines TRBV27 with TRBJ2-1; D gene unclear. The V gene lost 3 bases and the J gene lost 6 bases, with 15 bases spanning the gap. The CDR3 is 15 amino acids. Per germline, CDR1 MNHEY and CDR2 SMNVEV (reference sequence). This CDR3 is CASSFSTLRRNEQFF. The CDR3 region has the DNA TGTGCCAGCAGTTTCTCGACTCTACGTCGCAATGAGCAGTTCTTC.

This chain links TRBV7-8 with TRBJ2-1, with D possibly TRBD2 on 6 matching bases. CDR1 and CDR2 (germline): SGHVS, FQNEAQ. Deletions cut 6 bases from V and 3 bases from J, with 18 bases between. The CDR3 runs 16 residues. The CDR3 sequence: CASRPEIAVRYNEQFF. The CDR3 coding sequence is TGTGCCAGCAGACCAGAGATAGCGGTGCGCTACAATGAGCAGTTCTTC.

This chain connects TRBV5-4 to TRBJ1-3; a possible D gene is TRBD1 (6 bases). CDR3 length: 15 residues. CDR1 SGHNT and CDR2 YYREEE come from the germline V gene (reference sequence). V was shortened by 4 bases and J by 4 bases, with 15 bases between the two germline ends. The CDR3 protein is CASSRGQSGGNTIYF. CDR3 nucleotide sequence: TGTGCCAGCAGCCGCGGACAGTCGGGCGGAAACACCATATATTTT.

The DNA for the CDR3 is TGTGCCAGCAAGTTGGAGGGTTTGGCTAATGAAAAACTGTTTTTT. Translation: CASKLEGLANEKLFF. The chain couples TRBV2 to TRBJ1-4; D is ambiguous. CDR3 length equals 15 residues. Germline assignment: CDR1 SNHLY and CDR2 FYNNEI. Trimming pared 7 bases from V and 3 bases from J, leaving 15 bases between. Drawing the rest from reference TRBV2 and TRBJ1-4, the complete variable domain is EPEVTQTPSHQVTQMGQEVILRCVPISNHLYFYWYRQILGQKVEFLVSFYNNEISEKSEIFDDQFSVERPDGSNFTLKIRSTKLEDSAMYFCASKLEGLANEKLFFGSGTQLSVL.

There are a few counts of this clone. V usage is TRBV7-8 and J usage is TRBJ1-4; D unclear. V lost 3 bases, J lost 2 bases, and 4 bases lay in between. The CDR3 has 13 residues. Germline loops: CDR1 SGHVS, CDR2 FQNEAQ. The CDR3 region has the DNA TGTGCCAGCAGCTTGGGGACTAATGAAAAACTGTTTTTT. Its translation is CASSLGTNEKLFF. The entire variable domain, with the rest obtained from reference TRBV7-8 and TRBJ1-4, is as follows: GAGVSQSPRYKVAKRGQDVALRCDPISGHVSLFWYQQALGQGPEFLTYFQNEAQLDKSGLPSDRFFAERPEGSVSTLKIQRTQQEDSAVYLCASSLGTNEKLFFGSGTQLSVL.

The genes are TRBV19 and TRBJ1-5; no definite D call. Trimming shortened V by 5 bases and J by 1 base, and 9 bases separated the two germline ends. Germline lookup yields CDR1 LNHDA and CDR2 SQIVND (reference sequence). The CDR3 totals 14 residues. CDR3 nucleotide sequence: TGTGCCAGTAGTGAGAAATTCAGCAATCAGCCCCAGCATTTT. Residues: CASSEKFSNQPQHF.

This clone appeared once. The chain couples TRBV2 to TRBJ1-5; D might be TRBD1 (5 bases). CDR3 length: 12 amino acids. Looked up from germline, CDR1 is SNHLY and CDR2 is FYNNEI. V dropped 5 bases and J dropped 5 bases, with 7 bases sitting between them. The CDR3 DNA sequence: TGTGCCAGCAGTAAGGGGTATCAGCCCCAGCATTTT. Amino acids: CASSKGYQPQHF.

There are a few counts of this clone. The chain links TRBV7-9 to TRBJ1-3; 7 bases agree with TRBD1. V lost 5 bases to trimming and J lost 8 bases; unmatched junction nucleotides: 9. CDR1 and CDR2 (germline): SEHNR, FQNEAQ (reference sequence). The CDR3 covers 14 residues. As DNA, the CDR3 is TGTGCCAGCAGCCAGGGGGTAGGAGTCGACACCATATATTTT. This sequence encodes CASSQGVGVDTIYF.

The chain is built from TRBV11-2 and TRBJ2-1; TRBD2 agrees at 7 bases. The CDR3 length is 15 residues. The trim removed 6 bases at V and 2 bases at J, leaving 7 bases unmatched. Germline V lookup: CDR1 SGHAT, CDR2 FQNNGV. CDR3 loop: CASRVGGVTYNEQFF. In DNA, the CDR3 is TGTGCCAGCAGGGTTGGGGGGGTAACCTACAATGAGCAGTTCTTC.

The chain uses TRBV3-1 (or the pseudogene TRBV3-2) and TRBJ2-3; D call uncertain. The V and J ends lost 4 bases and 0 bases respectively, with 17 bases between them. The CDR3 is 17 amino acids. The germline CDR1 and CDR2 sequences are LGHDT and YNNKEL (reference sequence). CDR3 in amino acids: CASSPNWGYTSTDTQYF. In nucleotides, the CDR3 is TGTGCCAGCAGCCCGAACTGGGGTTACACTAGCACAGATACGCAGTATTTT.

This clone was counted only a few times. This chain connects TRBV6-4 to TRBJ2-7; weak D call: TRBD2 (6 bases). Trimming took 8 bases from V and 0 from J, leaving 17 bases between them. Looked up from germline, CDR1 is MRHNA and CDR2 is SNTAGT. The CDR3 covers 15 residues. CDR3 coding DNA: TGTGCCAGCGCCGCTCGTGCGGGGACCTCCTACGAGCAGTACTTC. Translated: CASAARAGTSYEQYF.

The chain is built from TRBV2 and TRBJ2-5, with 7 nucleotides matching TRBD1. V shed 7 bases, J shed 4 bases, and the junction held 6 bases outside the gene matches. Germline CDR1 SNHLY, CDR2 FYNNEI. The CDR3 runs 13 residues. CDR3 nucleotides: TGTGCCAGCACCGGACAGGTGACAGAGACCCAGTACTTC. Encoded protein: CASTGQVTETQYF.

This clone occurred once. The V and J genes are TRBV5-6 and TRBJ1-1; 7 positions match TRBD1. The germline gives CDR1 SGHDT, CDR2 YYEEEE. This CDR3 region has 16 residues. J lost 0 bases, V lost 2 bases, and 7 bases had no gene match. The CDR3 bases are TGTGCCAGCAGCTTAACCGGGACAGAACTGAACACTGAAGCTTTCTTT. It specifies CASSLTGTELNTEAFF.

The chain recombines TRBV27 with TRBJ2-1; D ambiguous. The CDR3 has 13 amino acids. V lost 5 bases and J lost 3, with 8 bases in between. Germline assignment: CDR1 MNHEY and CDR2 SMNVEV (reference sequence). CDR3 nucleotides: TGTGCCAGCAGTCCCGGTTACTACAATGAGCAGTTCTTC. This sequence encodes CASSPGYYNEQFF.

Concerning this clone itself: At one of its ends the junction is not consistent with the germline gene, which may arise from a read error. The genes are TRBV5-1 and TRBJ2-3; 8 nucleotides agree with TRBD1. Germline loops: CDR1 SGHRS, CDR2 YFSETQ. The length of the CDR3 is 16 residues. The CDR3, as DNA: TGCGCCAGCAACTTGGGGGTGACAGGGGAAACAGATACGCAGTATTTT. This sequence encodes CASNLGVTGETDTQYF.